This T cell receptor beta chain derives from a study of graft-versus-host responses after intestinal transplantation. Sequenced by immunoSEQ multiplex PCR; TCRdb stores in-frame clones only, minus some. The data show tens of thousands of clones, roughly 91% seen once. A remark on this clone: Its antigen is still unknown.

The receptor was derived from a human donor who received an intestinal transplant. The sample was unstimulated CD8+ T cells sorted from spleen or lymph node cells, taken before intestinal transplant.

This CDR3 is CASGLAGEGSYNEQFF. CDR3 nucleotides: TGTGCTAGTGGACTAGCGGGAGAGGGCTCCTACAATGAGCAGTTCTTC. V and J are TRBV12-5 and TRBJ2-1, with 11 bases matching TRBD2. Trimming at V came to 6 bases and at J to 0 bases, leaving 4 bases not matched to a gene. CDR3 length equals 16 residues. Per the germline V gene, CDR1 is LGHNT and CDR2 is FRNRAP.